This T cell receptor beta chain was retrieved from a study of T-cell reconstitution after alpha-beta-depleted transplantation in children. There are 13 residues in the CDR3. Trimming left V 0 bases short and J 6 bases short, with 8 bases between. The germline V gene has CDR1 MNHEY and CDR2 SVGEGT. Study findings and constraints: Some patients owed their high day-60 TCRbeta diversity to surviving recipient T cells and thymic progenitors.

As regards this clonotype: Its antigen is still unknown.

The authors prepared the TCRbeta library with unique molecular identifiers. TCRdb reprocessed the PCR reads with MiXCR, giving one entry per CDR3 protein. The sample includes approximately 350,000 distinct CDR3 sequences, about 16% of them seen just once. The receptor's source is a male patient between 2 and 15 years old who had a stem cell transplant for acute lymphoblastic leukemia, so the T cells may come from the graft donor. The specimen comprised PBMCs, mostly from graft donor cells, sampled 360 days after TCRalphabeta/CD19-depleted stem cell transplant. The chain joins TRBV6-2 or TRBV6-3 to TRBJ1-2; D remains ambiguous. The CDR3 bases are TGTGCCAGCAGTTACTCGAGAGGAAATGGCTACACCTTC. It codes for CASSYSRGNGYTF.